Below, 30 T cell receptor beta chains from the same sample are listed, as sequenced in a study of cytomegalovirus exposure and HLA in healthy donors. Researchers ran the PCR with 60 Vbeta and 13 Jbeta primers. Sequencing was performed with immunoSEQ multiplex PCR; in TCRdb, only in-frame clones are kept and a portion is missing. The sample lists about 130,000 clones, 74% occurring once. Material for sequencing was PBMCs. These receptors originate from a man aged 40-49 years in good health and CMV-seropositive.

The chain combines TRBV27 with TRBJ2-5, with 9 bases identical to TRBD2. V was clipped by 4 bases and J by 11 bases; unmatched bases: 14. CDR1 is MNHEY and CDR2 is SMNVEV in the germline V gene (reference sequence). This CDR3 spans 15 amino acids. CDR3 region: CASSSSRGGAGEQYF. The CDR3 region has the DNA TGTGCCAGCAGTTCCTCGCGCGGGGGGGCGGGAGAGCAGTACTTC.

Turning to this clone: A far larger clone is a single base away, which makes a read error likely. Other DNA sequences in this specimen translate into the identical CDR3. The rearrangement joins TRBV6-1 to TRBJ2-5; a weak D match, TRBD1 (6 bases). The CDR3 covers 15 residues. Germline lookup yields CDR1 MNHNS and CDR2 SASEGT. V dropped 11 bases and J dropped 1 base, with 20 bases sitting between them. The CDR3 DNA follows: TGTGCCGGAGAACAGGGCAACTCTGGCCAAGAGACCCAGTACTTC. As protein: CAGEQGNSGQETQYF.

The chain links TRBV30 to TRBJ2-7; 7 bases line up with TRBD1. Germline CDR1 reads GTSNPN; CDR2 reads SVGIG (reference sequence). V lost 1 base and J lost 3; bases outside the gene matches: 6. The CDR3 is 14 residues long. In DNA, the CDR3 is TGTGCCTGGAGTGCATGGGACAGTCACTACGAGCAGTACTTC. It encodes CAWSAWDSHYEQYF.

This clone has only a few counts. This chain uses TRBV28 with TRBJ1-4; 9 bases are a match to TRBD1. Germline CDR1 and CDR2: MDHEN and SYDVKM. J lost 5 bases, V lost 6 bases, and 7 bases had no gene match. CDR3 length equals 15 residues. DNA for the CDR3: TGTGCCAGCAGGTCGCCGGGACAGGGAAATGAAAAACTGTTTTTT. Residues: CASRSPGQGNEKLFF. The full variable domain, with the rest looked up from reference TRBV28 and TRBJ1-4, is DVKVTQSSRYLVKRTGEKVFLECVQDMDHENMFWYRQDPGLGLRLIYFSYDVKMKEKGDIPEGYSVSREKKERFSLILESASTNQTSMYLCASRSPGQGNEKLFFGSGTQLSVL.

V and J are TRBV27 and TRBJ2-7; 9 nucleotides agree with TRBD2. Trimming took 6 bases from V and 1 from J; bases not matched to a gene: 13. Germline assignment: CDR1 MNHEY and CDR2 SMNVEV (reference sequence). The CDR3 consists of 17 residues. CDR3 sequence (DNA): TGTGCCAGCAGCCACTGGGCTAGCGGGGTCGTTTCCTACGAGCAGTACTTC. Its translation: CASSHWASGVVSYEQYF.

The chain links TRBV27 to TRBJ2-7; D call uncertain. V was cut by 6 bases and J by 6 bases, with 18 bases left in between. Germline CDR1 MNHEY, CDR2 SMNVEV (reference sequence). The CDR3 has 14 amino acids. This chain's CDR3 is CASSPSPQAIEQYF. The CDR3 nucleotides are TGTGCCAGCAGCCCATCACCCCAGGCTATCGAGCAGTACTTC.

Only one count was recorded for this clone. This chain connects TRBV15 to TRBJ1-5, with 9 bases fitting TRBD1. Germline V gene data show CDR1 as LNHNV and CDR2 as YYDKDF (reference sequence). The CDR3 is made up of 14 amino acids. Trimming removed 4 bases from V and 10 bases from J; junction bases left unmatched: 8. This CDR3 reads CATSTDRGKGPQHF. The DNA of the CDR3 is TGTGCCACCAGCACGGACAGGGGAAAGGGACCCCAGCATTTT.

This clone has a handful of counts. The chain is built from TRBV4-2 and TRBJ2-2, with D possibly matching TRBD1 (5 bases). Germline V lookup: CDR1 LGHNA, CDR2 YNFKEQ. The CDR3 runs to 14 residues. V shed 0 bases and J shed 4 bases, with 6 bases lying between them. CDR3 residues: CASSQEGRTGELFF. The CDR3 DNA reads TGTGCCAGCAGCCAAGAGGGGCGCACCGGGGAGCTGTTTTTT.

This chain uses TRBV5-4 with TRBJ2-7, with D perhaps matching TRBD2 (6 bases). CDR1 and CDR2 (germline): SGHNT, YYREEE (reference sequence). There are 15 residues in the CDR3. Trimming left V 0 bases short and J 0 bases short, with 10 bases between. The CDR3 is CASSLGGVPSYEQYF. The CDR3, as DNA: TGTGCCAGCAGCTTGGGGGGGGTCCCCTCCTACGAGCAGTACTTC.

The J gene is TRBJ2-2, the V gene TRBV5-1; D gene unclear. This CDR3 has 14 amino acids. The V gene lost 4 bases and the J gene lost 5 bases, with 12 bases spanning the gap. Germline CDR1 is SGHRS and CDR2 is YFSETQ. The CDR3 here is CASSLSRKTGELFF. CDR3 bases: TGCGCCAGCAGCCTGAGCAGGAAGACCGGGGAGCTGTTTTTT. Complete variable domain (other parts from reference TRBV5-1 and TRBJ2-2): KAGVTQTPRYLIKTRGQQVTLSCSPISGHRSVSWYQQTPGQGLQFLFEYFSETQRNKGNFPGRFSGRQFSNSRSEMNVSTLELGDSALYLCASSLSRKTGELFFGEGSRLTVL.

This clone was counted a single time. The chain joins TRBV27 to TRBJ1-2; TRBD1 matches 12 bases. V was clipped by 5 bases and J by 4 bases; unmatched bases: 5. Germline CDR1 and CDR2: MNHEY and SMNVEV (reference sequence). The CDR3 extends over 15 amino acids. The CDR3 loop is CASSKQGQGAYGYTF. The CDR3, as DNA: TGTGCCAGCAGTAAACAGGGACAGGGGGCCTATGGCTACACCTTC.

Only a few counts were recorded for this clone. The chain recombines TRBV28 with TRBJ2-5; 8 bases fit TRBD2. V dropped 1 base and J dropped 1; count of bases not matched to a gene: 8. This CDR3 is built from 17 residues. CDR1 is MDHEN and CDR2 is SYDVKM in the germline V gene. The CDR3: CASSLSSGGGFQETQYF. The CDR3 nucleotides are TGTGCCAGCAGTTTATCTTCTGGCGGGGGGTTCCAAGAGACCCAGTACTTC.

The CDR3 reads CASRTDRGTNEKLFF. CDR3 nucleotide sequence: TGTGCCAGTAGGACTGACAGGGGGACTAATGAAAAACTGTTTTTT. The chain recombines TRBV19 with TRBJ1-4; 9 bases line up with TRBD1. V trimming: 6 bases; J trimming: 2 bases; junction bases outside the gene matches: 4. Germline lookup yields CDR1 LNHDA and CDR2 SQIVND (reference sequence). This CDR3 contains 15 residues.

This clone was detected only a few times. CDR3 nucleotide sequence: TGTGCCAGCAGCTCCCCAGGGGGCATAGGGACAGATACGCAGTATTTT. Amino acids: CASSSPGGIGTDTQYF. This chain links TRBV9 with TRBJ2-3; 8 bases line up with TRBD1. With V trimmed by 4 bases and J by 3 bases, 10 bases remained unmatched. This CDR3 is built from 16 residues. The germline gives CDR1 SGDLS, CDR2 YYNGEE.

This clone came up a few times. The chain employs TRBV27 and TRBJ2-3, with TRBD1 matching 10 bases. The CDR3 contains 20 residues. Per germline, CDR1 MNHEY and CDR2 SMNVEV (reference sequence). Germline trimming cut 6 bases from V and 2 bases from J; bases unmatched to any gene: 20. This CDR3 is CASRKQGGTGVNWATDTQYF. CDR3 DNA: TGTGCCAGCAGGAAGCAAGGGGGGACAGGGGTTAATTGGGCCACAGATACGCAGTATTTT.

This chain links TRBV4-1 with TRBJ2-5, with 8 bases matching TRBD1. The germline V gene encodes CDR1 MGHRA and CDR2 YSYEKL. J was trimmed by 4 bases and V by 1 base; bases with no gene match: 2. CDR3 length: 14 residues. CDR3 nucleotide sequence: TGCGCCAGCAGCCAAGCACAGGGGGGAGAGACCCAGTACTTC. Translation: CASSQAQGGETQYF.

Here the CDR3 reads CASSSLRQGNEQFF. The CDR3 nucleotides are TGTGCCAGCAGCTCCCTGAGACAGGGCAATGAGCAGTTCTTC. The chain is built from TRBV5-4 and TRBJ2-1, with 7 bases matching TRBD1. Germline lookup yields CDR1 SGHNT and CDR2 YYREEE (reference sequence). J was trimmed by 6 bases and V by 3 bases; bases with no gene match: 6. The CDR3 is 14 amino acids.

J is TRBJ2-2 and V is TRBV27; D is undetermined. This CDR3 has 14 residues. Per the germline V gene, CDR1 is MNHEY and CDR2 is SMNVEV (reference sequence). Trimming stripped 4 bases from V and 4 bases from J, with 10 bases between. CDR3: CASSYQAITGELFF. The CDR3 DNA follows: TGTGCCAGCAGTTATCAGGCAATCACCGGGGAGCTGTTTTTT.

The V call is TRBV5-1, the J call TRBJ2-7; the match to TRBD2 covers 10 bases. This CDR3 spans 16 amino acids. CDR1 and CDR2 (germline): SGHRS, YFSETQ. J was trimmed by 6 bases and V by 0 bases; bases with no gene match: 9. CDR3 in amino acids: CASSLGLAGVSGEQYF. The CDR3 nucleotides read TGCGCCAGCAGCTTGGGGCTAGCGGGAGTTTCGGGCGAGCAGTACTTC.

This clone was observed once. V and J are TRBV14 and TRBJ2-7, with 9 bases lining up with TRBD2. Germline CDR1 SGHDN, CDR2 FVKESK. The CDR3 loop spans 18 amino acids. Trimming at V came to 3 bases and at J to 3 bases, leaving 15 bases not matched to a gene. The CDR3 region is CASSQGLSTSGRLYEQYF. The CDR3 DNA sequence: TGTGCCAGCAGCCAGGGATTATCGACTAGCGGCAGACTCTACGAGCAGTACTTC.

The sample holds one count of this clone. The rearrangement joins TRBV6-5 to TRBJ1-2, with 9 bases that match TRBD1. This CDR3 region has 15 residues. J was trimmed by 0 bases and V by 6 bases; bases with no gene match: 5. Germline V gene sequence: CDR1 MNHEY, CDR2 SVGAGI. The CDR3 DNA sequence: TGTGCCAGCAGGAGGGACAGGGCATCTAACTATGGCTACACCTTC. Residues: CASRRDRASNYGYTF.

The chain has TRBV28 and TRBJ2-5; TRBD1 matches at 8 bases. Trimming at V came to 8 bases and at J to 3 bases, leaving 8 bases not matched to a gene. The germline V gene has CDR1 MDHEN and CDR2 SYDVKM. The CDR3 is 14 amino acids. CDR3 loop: CASLIQGAKETQYF. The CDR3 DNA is TGTGCCAGCCTGATTCAGGGGGCCAAAGAGACCCAGTACTTC.

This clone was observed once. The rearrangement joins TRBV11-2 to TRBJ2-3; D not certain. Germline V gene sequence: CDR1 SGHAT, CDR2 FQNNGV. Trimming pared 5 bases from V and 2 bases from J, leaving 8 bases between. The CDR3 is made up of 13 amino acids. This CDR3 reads CASSPPYTDTQYF. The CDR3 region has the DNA TGTGCCAGCAGCCCCCCTTACACAGATACGCAGTATTTT.

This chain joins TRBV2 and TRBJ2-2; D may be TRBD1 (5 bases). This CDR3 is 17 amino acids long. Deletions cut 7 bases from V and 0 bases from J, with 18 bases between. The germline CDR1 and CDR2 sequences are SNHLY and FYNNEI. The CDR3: CASIRSRQKPNTGELFF. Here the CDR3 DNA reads TGTGCCAGCATTCGGAGCCGACAGAAACCGAACACCGGGGAGCTGTTTTTT.

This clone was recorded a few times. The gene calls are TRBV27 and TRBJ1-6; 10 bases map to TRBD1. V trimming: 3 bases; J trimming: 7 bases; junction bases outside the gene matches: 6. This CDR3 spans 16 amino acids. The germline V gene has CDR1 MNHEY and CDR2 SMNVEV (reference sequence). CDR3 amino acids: CASSFLEGQGNSPLHF. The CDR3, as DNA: TGTGCCAGCAGTTTCCTCGAGGGACAGGGGAATTCACCCCTCCACTTT.

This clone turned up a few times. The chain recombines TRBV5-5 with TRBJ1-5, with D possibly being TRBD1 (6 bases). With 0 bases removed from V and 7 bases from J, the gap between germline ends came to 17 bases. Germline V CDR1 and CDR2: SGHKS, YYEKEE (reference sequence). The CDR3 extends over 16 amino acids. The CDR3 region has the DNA TGTGCCAGCAGCTTGGGCGGGGGACCCCAGGGGCAGCCCCAGCATTTT. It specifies CASSLGGGPQGQPQHF.

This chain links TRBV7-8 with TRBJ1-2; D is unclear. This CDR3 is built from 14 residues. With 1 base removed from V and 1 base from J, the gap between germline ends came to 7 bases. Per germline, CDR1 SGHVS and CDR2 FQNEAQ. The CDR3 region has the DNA TGTGCCAGCAGCTTAGGGCATCTTAACTATGGCTACACCTTC. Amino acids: CASSLGHLNYGYTF.

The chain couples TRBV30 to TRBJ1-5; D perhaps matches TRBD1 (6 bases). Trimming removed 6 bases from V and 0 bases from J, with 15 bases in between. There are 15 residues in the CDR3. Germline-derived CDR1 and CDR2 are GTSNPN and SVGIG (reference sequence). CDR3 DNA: TGTGCCTGCACCTCGGGGACACTTAGCAATCAGCCCCAGCATTTT. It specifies CACTSGTLSNQPQHF.

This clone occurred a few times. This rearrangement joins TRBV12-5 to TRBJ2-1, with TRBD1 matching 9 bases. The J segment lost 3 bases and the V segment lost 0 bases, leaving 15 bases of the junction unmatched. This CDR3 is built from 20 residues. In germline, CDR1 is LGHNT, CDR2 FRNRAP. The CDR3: CASGLVQGARRESVYNEQFF. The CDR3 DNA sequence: TGTGCTAGTGGTTTGGTACAGGGGGCCCGCCGGGAGAGTGTCTACAATGAGCAGTTCTTC.

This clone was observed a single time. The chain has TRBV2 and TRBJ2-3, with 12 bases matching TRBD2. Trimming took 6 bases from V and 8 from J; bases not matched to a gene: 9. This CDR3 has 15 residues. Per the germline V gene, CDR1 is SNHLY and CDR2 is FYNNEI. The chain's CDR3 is CASRELAGGRATQYF. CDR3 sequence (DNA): TGTGCCAGCAGGGAACTAGCGGGGGGCAGGGCTACGCAGTATTTT.